This TCR beta chain was observed in a study of shared clonotypes between healthy human individuals. Study results and caveats: Clonotypes shared by all four sorted-subset donors had higher generation probabilities than non-shared clonotypes.

From CD4+ cells came CD45RA+ naive and CD45RA-negative memory subsets. The table came from immunoSEQ multiplex PCR; TCRdb's copy has only in-frame clones and leaves some out. The sample yields about a million clones, around 74% seen once. This clone was seen only once. What it binds is unknown. The CDR3 is 14 amino acids. With 0 bases removed from V and 8 bases from J, the gap between germline ends came to 15 bases. Germline assignment: CDR1 SGHRS and CDR2 YFSETQ. Sample: memory CD4+ T cells sorted from blood. The subset here: CD45RA-negative fraction. The chain recombines TRBV5-1 with TRBJ2-7, with a weak D call TRBD2 (6 bases). The TCR comes from a man younger than 30 in good health. Written as DNA, the CDR3 is TGCGCCAGCAGCTTGGGGACCGGGACTTCGAAGCAGTACTTC. Protein: CASSLGTGTSKQYF.